This T cell receptor beta chain derives from a study of T-cell reconstitution after alpha-beta-depleted transplantation in children. This clonotype has a handful of counts. Using unique molecular identifiers, the investigators prepared the TCRbeta library. TCRdb recomputed calls from the PCR reads with MiXCR, one row per CDR3 protein. The profile shows about 610,000 distinct CDR3 sequences, roughly a tenth of them singletons. The CDR3 is 15 amino acids. V lost 4 bases, J lost 3 bases, and 13 bases lay in between. The germline V gene has CDR1 SGHVS and CDR2 FQNEAQ. V and J are TRBV7-8 and TRBJ2-1; tentatively, D is TRBD2 (5 bases). The sample here was PBMCs from the stem cell graft donor, taken from the stem cell graft. This receptor was obtained from a human donor who donated a stem cell graft to a child with acute myeloid leukemia. In DNA form, the CDR3 reads TGTGCCAGCAGCTCCTCAGCGGCAGGCTACAATGAGCAGTTCTTC. It is translated as CASSSSAAGYNEQFF.